The sequence of this T cell receptor (beta chain) was determined in a study of T cells after posttransplantation cyclophosphamide. General observations from the study: Donor CD8+ memory clones often dominated recipient blood repertoires at later times. TRB clonality was highly associated with recipient CMV seropositivity and reactivation. TRB overlap between skin or GI tissue T cells and blood was limited.

Treatment was busulfan-fludarabine conditioning, a marrow graft, and cyclophosphamide on days +3 and +4. The method was immunoSEQ multiplex PCR; TCRdb's version includes in-frame clones alone and lacks a portion of them. The sample lists 6,500 or so clones; roughly four fifths were seen once. This CDR3 spans 13 amino acids. Germline V gene sequence: CDR1 SNHLY, CDR2 FYNNEI. Trimming removed 10 bases at V and 3 bases at J, with 13 bases between. Turning to this clone: Its antigen is currently unknown.

The input for sequencing was PBMCs, taken approximately 1,500 days after allogeneic stem cell transplant with posttransplant cyclophosphamide. The rearrangement uses TRBV2 and TRBJ1-5; weak D call: TRBD1 (5 bases). This clonotype was sampled from a young adult male patient who received an allogeneic stem cell transplant from a related donor, was CMV-positive, and had acute GVHD only. Some of these T cells may belong to the graft donor. The CDR3 loop reads CATKTDLNQPQHF. The DNA for the CDR3 is TGTGCCACCAAGACAGATCTCAATCAGCCCCAGCATTTT.